This T cell receptor beta chain was captured in a study of long-term antiretroviral therapy in people with HIV. Run at survey level, the immunoSEQ assay was version v3.0. Repertoires were generated with immunoSEQ multiplex PCR, while TCRdb's copy carries only in-frame clones and drops some. Counted here are about 27,000 clones, more than 75% occurring once; the ten biggest clones make up approximately 4.9%. The V gene's germline CDR1 is SGHTA and CDR2 FQGNSA. With 0 bases clipped from V and 3 bases from J, the junction kept 4 bases outside the gene matches. The CDR3 runs 17 residues. Every HIV-positive participant received treatment in the United States.

The sequencing here drew on unsorted PBMCs, taken 0.5 years after starting antiretroviral therapy. The J gene is TRBJ2-3, the V gene TRBV7-2; 12 bases are shared with TRBD2. The TCR sequence derives from a woman between 40 and 55 years old with HIV. The CDR3 region has the DNA TGTGCCAGCAGCTTAGCACTAGCGGGGGGAGCGACAGATACGCAGTATTTT. Translated, it gives CASSLALAGGATDTQYF.